A single sample gave rise to the 19 T cell receptor beta chains below, sequenced in a study of neurological immune-mediated disorders. Time point described: longitudinal time-point 2. TCRdb reanalysed the 5' RACE reads using MiXCR and keeps one entry per CDR3 protein. The sample has 57,000 or so distinct CDR3 sequences, around a tenth seen once; the top ten hold approximately 12%. Sequencing input: PBMCs. These receptors were collected from a man aged 30 to 39 in good health.

This clonotype was counted many times. The gene calls are TRBV7-9 and TRBJ1-4, with D hard to call. There are 16 residues in the CDR3. Trimming stripped 5 bases from V and 3 bases from J, with 16 bases between. CDR1 is SEHNR and CDR2 is FQNEAQ in the germline V gene (reference sequence). The CDR3 DNA is TGTGCCAGCAGCCTAGGTTCGGGTTCATCTAATGAAAAACTGTTTTTT. Its protein product is CASSLGSGSSNEKLFF.

Ten or more counts support this clonotype. The rearrangement joins TRBV5-1 to TRBJ2-1, with 9 bases fitting TRBD1. The CDR3 has 17 residues. Germline V gives CDR1 SGHRS, CDR2 YFSETQ. With V trimmed by 2 bases and J by 4 bases, 10 bases remained unmatched. In DNA, the CDR3 is TGCGCCAGCAGCTTAATCTCGGGACAGGGAGTGTACAATGAGCAGTTCTTC. Its protein product is CASSLISGQGVYNEQFF.

This chain joins TRBV5-1 and TRBJ2-5, with D tentatively TRBD1 or TRBD2 (5 bases each). The CDR3 covers 16 residues. The V gene's germline CDR1 is SGHRS and CDR2 YFSETQ. V gave up 0 bases and J gave up 2 bases, with 14 bases separating them. CDR3 in DNA: TGCGCCAGCAGCTTGGCGGGACGGGTACAACAAGAGACCCAGTACTTC. Its translation is CASSLAGRVQQETQYF.

This clonotype was found many times. The chain is built from TRBV7-2 and TRBJ2-1, with D possibly matching TRBD2 (5 bases). With 2 bases removed from V and 5 bases from J, the gap between germline ends came to 19 bases. This CDR3 is built from 17 residues. Germline V CDR1 and CDR2: SGHTA, FQGNSA. CDR3 amino acids: CASSLSPGLMGHNEQFF. CDR3 DNA: TGTGCCAGCAGCTTATCGCCTGGACTTATGGGCCACAATGAGCAGTTCTTC.

Many counts were recorded for this clonotype. The CDR3 protein is CASSLSYEQYF. CDR3 bases: TGTGCCAGCAGCCTCTCCTACGAGCAGTACTTC. V and J are TRBV7-2 and TRBJ2-7; D is undetermined. This CDR3 region has 11 residues. Germline V CDR1 and CDR2: SGHTA, FQGNSA. V was shortened by 5 bases and J by 0 bases, with 2 bases between the two germline ends.

This clonotype came up many times. Here the CDR3 reads CASSPDFEGLQETQYF. DNA of the CDR3: TGCGCCAGCAGCCCTGATTTCGAAGGACTACAAGAGACCCAGTACTTC. The rearrangement links TRBV10-2 to TRBJ2-5; possibly TRBD2 for D (6 bases). This CDR3 is 16 amino acids long. Germline loops: CDR1 WSHSY, CDR2 SAAADI. V was cut by 6 bases and J by 2 bases, with 19 bases left in between.

In its sample, this clonotype was seen many times. This chain uses TRBV10-3 with TRBJ1-6; 10 bases fit TRBD1. The germline gives CDR1 ENHRY, CDR2 SYGVKD. V shed 7 bases and J 5 bases; nucleotides not matched to a gene: 5. CDR3 length: 15 amino acids. CDR3 DNA sequence: TGTGCCATCAATCCGGGACAGGGGAATAATTCACCCCTCCACTTT. Protein product: CAINPGQGNNSPLHF.

This clonotype has a count of ten or more. It is unclear where the CDR3 begins or ends on the DNA, so no DNA is shown, and the CDR3 is as TCRdb lists it. The chain carries TRBV20-1 and TRBJ2-7; TRBD1 is taken as the D call from the table, unchecked against the DNA. The CDR3 comprises 15 residues, both ends counted. Germline CDR1 and CDR2: DFQATT and SNEGSKA (reference sequence). This chain's CDR3 is CSASLFLWGGYEQYF.

The sample holds many counts of this clonotype. This chain connects TRBV5-1 to TRBJ2-1; D perhaps matches TRBD2 (7 bases). Germline-derived CDR1 and CDR2 are SGHRS and YFSETQ. CDR3 size: 14 residues. Trimming removed 4 bases from V and 3 bases from J, with 11 bases in between. The CDR3 DNA follows: TGCGCCAGCAGCGTAGGGGGGGTCTACAATGAGCAGTTCTTC. Translated: CASSVGGVYNEQFF.

This clonotype has at least ten counts. The rearrangement joins TRBV20-1 to TRBJ1-3; 9 bases align to TRBD1. J gave up 2 bases and V 1 base, and 12 bases lay outside the gene matches. This CDR3 has 18 residues. CDR1 is DFQATT, CDR2 SNEGSKA, per germline (reference sequence). The CDR3 DNA reads as TGCAGTGCTAGAGCCCTTGACAGGGGGGTTAGTGCTGGAAACACCATATATTTT. Its translation is CSARALDRGVSAGNTIYF.

This clonotype has a count of ten or more. This sequence joins TRBV5-1 and TRBJ2-3; TRBD2 matches 8 bases. The CDR3 covers 14 residues. From germline, CDR1 is SGHRS and CDR2 YFSETQ. J lost 3 bases, V lost 7 bases, and 7 bases had no gene match. The CDR3 region has the DNA TGCGCCAGCGGAGCGGGAGATCGGACAGATACGCAGTATTTT. Translation: CASGAGDRTDTQYF.

As for this clonotype: A read error is possible here, since a much larger clone lies one base away. The chain recombines TRBV15 with TRBJ2-2; no definite D call. The germline CDR1 and CDR2 sequences are LNHNV and YYDKDF (reference sequence). The CDR3 has 16 amino acids. The V gene lost 5 bases and the J gene lost 3 bases, with 16 bases spanning the gap. In DNA form, the CDR3 reads TGTGCCACCAGCTCTCCTCGTACAAGGGACACCGGGGAGCTGTTTTTT. Translation: CATSSPRTRDTGELFF. Supplemented by reference TRBV15 and TRBJ2-2, the full variable domain reads DAMVIQNPRYQVTQFGKPVTLSCSQTLNHNVMYWYQQKSSQAPKLLFHYYDKDFNNEADTPDNFQSRRPNTSFCFLDIRSPGLGDTAMYLCATSSPRTRDTGELFFGEGSRLTVL.

This clonotype was seen a few times. V and J are TRBV5-4 and TRBJ2-3, with D maybe TRBD1 (5 bases). The CDR3 length is 16 residues. The V gene's germline CDR1 is SGHNT and CDR2 YYREEE (reference sequence). Trimming shortened V by 4 bases and J by 0 bases, and 15 bases separated the two germline ends. The CDR3 DNA reads as TGTGCCAGCAGCCATACAGGAGCAATAAGCACAGATACGCAGTATTTT. Protein product: CASSHTGAISTDTQYF.

This clonotype was counted at least ten times. V and J are TRBV27 and TRBJ1-2; TRBD1 matches at 8 bases. Germline V gene sequence: CDR1 MNHEY, CDR2 SMNVEV (reference sequence). The CDR3 spans 14 residues. With 6 bases clipped from V and 3 bases from J, the junction kept 6 bases outside the gene matches. CDR3 amino acids: CASSPGTGHYGYTF. CDR3 sequence (DNA): TGTGCCAGCAGCCCCGGGACAGGCCACTATGGCTACACCTTC.

This clonotype was detected many times. The rearrangement joins TRBV20-1 to TRBJ1-2; no firm D call. CDR1 and CDR2 (germline): DFQATT, SNEGSKA (reference sequence). V lost 3 bases and J lost 8, with 16 bases in between. This CDR3 has 13 residues. The CDR3 reads CSASATPLRGYTF. The CDR3 DNA reads TGCAGTGCTAGCGCGACTCCTTTAAGGGGCTACACCTTC.

This clonotype was observed many times. J is TRBJ2-1 and V is TRBV7-2; tentatively, D is TRBD2 (6 bases). The V and J ends lost 1 base and 10 bases respectively, with 8 bases between them. CDR3 length: 12 residues. Germline loops: CDR1 SGHTA, CDR2 FQGNSA. The CDR3 coding sequence is TGTGCCAGCAGCTTAGTCCGGGGGGAGCAGTTCTTC. This encodes CASSLVRGEQFF.

This clonotype was seen ten or more times. The rearrangement links TRBV6-6 to TRBJ2-5, with 9 bases lining up with TRBD2. J lost 5 bases, V lost 0 bases, and 4 bases had no gene match. The CDR3 has 15 residues. CDR1 is MNHNY and CDR2 is SVGAGI in the germline V gene (reference sequence). CDR3 bases: TGTGCCAGCAGTTACTCTCTAGCGGGGAGGGAGACCCAGTACTTC. Amino acids: CASSYSLAGRETQYF.

Regarding this clonotype: Possible read error: a much larger clone is one base away. The chain uses TRBV28 and TRBJ2-7, with D tentatively TRBD1 (6 bases). Germline V gene data show CDR1 as MDHEN and CDR2 as SYDVKM. V was trimmed by 7 bases and J by 9 bases, leaving 13 bases between them. CDR3 length: 11 residues. The DNA of the CDR3 is TGTGCCAGCACCTCCCTCAGGGGGCAGTACTTC. This sequence encodes CASTSLRGQYF.

This clonotype came up a few times. The rearrangement uses TRBV9 and TRBJ2-1; TRBD2 aligns across 8 bases. The J segment lost 4 bases and the V segment lost 3 bases, leaving 6 bases of the junction unmatched. Germline CDR1 reads SGDLS; CDR2 reads YYNGEE. This CDR3 region has 15 residues. CDR3 loop: CASSEGGRSYNEQFF. In DNA, the CDR3 is TGTGCCAGCAGCGAGGGCGGGAGGAGTTACAATGAGCAGTTCTTC.